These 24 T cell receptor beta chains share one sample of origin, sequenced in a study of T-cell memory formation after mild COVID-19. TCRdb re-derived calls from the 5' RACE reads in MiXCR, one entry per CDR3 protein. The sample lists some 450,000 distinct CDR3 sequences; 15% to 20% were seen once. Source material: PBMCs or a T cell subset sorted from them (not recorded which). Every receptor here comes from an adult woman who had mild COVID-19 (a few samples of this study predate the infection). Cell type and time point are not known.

CDR3 sequence (DNA): TGTGCCAGCAGCCCGAAGACTGGGGGGAACACCGGGGAGCTGTTTTTT. This codes for CASSPKTGGNTGELFF. The chain is built from TRBV7-3 and TRBJ2-2; either TRBD1 or TRBD2 may supply D (5 bases each). CDR1 and CDR2 (germline): SGHTA, FQGTGA. V lost 5 bases, J lost 1 base, and 14 bases lay in between. The CDR3 spans 16 residues.

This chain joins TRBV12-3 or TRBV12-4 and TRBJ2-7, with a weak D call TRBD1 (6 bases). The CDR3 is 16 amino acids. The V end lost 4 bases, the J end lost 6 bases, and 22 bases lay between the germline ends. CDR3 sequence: CASSSAWELQGGEQYF. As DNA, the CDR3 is TGTGCCAGCAGTTCAGCATGGGAATTACAGGGTGGCGAGCAGTACTTC.

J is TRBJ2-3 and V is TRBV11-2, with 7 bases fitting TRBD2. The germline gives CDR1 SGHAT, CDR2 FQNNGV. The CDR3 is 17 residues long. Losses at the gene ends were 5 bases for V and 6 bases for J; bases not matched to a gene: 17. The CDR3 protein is CASSPKPRGGSLDTQYF. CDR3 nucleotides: TGTGCCAGCAGCCCCAAACCCCGTGGCGGGAGTCTGGATACGCAGTATTTT.

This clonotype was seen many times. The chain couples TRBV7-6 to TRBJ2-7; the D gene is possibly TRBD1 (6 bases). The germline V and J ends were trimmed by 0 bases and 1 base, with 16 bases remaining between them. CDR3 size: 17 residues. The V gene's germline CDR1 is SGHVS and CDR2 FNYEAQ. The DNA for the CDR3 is TGTGCCAGCAGCTTAGCGACGTGGCAGGGGATTTCCTACGAGCAGTACTTC. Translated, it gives CASSLATWQGISYEQYF.

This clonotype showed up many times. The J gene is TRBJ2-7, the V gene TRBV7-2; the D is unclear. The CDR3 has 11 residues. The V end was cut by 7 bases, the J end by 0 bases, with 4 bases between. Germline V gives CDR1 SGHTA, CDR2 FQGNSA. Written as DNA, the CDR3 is TGTGCCAGCACCGGCTCCTACGAGCAGTACTTC. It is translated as CASTGSYEQYF.

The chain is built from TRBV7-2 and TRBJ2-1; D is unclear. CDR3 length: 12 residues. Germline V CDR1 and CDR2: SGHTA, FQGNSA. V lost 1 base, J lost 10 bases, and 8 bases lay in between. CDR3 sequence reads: CASSLVGPEQFF. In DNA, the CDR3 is TGTGCCAGCAGCTTAGTAGGGCCCGAGCAGTTCTTC. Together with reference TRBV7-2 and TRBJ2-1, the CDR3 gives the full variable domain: GAGVSQSPSNKVTEKGKDVELRCDPISGHTALYWYRQSLGQGLEFLIYFQGNSAPDKSGLPSDRFSAERTGGSVSTLTIQRTQQEDSAVYLCASSLVGPEQFFGPGTRLTVL.

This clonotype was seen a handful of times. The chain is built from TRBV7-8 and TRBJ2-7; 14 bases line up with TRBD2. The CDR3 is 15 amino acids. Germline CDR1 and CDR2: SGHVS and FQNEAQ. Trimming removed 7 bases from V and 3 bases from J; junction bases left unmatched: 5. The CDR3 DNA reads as TGTGCCAGCATCCTGACTAGCGGGGGGGTCTACGAGCAGTACTTC. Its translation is CASILTSGGVYEQYF. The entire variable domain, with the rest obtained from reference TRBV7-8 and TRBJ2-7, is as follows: GAGVSQSPRYKVAKRGQDVALRCDPISGHVSLFWYQQALGQGPEFLTYFQNEAQLDKSGLPSDRFFAERPEGSVSTLKIQRTQQEDSAVYLCASILTSGGVYEQYFGPGTRLTVT.

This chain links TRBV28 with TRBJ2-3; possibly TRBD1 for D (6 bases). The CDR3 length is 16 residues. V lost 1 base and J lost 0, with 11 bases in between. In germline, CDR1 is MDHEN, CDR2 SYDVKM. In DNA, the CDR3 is TGTGCCAGCAGTTTATATGCAGGGGAGAGCACAGATACGCAGTATTTT. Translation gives CASSLYAGESTDTQYF.

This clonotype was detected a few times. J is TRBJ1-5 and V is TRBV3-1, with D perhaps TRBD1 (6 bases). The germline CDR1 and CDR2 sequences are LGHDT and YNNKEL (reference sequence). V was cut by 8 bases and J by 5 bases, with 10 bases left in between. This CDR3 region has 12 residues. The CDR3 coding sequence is TGTGCCAGCGGGTCAGGGGATCAGCCCCAGCATTTT. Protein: CASGSGDQPQHF.

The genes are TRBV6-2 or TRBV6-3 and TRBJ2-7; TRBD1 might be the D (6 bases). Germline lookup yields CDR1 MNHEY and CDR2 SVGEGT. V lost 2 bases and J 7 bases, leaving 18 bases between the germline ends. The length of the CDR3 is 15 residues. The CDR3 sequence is CASSYPDGGKGEQYF. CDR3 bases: TGTGCCAGCAGTTACCCCGATGGGGGCAAGGGGGAGCAGTACTTC.

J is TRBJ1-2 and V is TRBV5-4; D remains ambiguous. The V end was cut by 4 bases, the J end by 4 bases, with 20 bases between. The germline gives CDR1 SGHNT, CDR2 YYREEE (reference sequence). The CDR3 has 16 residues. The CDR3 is CASSVGSGSLVYGYTF. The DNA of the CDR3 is TGTGCCAGCAGCGTGGGGTCAGGAAGCTTGGTCTATGGCTACACCTTC.

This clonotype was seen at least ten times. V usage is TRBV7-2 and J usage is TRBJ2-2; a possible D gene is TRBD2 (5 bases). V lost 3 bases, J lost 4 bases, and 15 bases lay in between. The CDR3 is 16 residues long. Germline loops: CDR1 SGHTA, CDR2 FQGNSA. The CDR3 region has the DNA TGTGCCAGCAGCTTCGTTGGAGTAGCGAGCACCGGGGAGCTGTTTTTT. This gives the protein CASSFVGVASTGELFF.

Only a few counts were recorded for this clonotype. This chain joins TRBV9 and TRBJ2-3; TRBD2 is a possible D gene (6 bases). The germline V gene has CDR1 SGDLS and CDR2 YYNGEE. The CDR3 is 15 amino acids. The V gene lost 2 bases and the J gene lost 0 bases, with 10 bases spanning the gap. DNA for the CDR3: TGTGCCAGCAGCGTTGGCGGGATCAGCACAGATACGCAGTATTTT. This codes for CASSVGGISTDTQYF.

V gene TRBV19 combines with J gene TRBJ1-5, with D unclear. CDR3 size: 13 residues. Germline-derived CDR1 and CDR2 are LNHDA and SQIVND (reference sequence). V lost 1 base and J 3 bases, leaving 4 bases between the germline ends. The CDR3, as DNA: TGTGCCAGTAGTATAGGGACCAATCAGCCCCAGCATTTT. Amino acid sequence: CASSIGTNQPQHF.

DNA of the CDR3: TGCGCCAGCAGCTTGGTCTCGGGGAACTATGGCTACACCTTC. As protein: CASSLVSGNYGYTF. The rearrangement joins TRBV5-1 to TRBJ1-2; D is unresolved. CDR1 and CDR2 (germline): SGHRS, YFSETQ. Trimming cost V 0 bases and J 2 bases, with 8 bases left between them. This CDR3 region has 14 residues.

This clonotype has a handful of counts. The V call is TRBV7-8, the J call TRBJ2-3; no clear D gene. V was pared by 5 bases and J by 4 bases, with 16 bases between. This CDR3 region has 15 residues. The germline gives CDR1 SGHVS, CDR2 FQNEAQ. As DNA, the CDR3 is TGTGCCAGCAGCCCCAGTCTAGTTTTTCCAGATACGCAGTATTTT. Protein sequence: CASSPSLVFPDTQYF.

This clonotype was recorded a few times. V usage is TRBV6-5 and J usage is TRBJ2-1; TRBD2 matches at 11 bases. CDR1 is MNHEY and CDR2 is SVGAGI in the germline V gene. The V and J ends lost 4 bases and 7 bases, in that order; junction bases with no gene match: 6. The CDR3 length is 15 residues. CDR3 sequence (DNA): TGTGCCAGCAGTTTTAGCGGGGGGGCAAGGAATGAGCAGTTCTTC. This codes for CASSFSGGARNEQFF.

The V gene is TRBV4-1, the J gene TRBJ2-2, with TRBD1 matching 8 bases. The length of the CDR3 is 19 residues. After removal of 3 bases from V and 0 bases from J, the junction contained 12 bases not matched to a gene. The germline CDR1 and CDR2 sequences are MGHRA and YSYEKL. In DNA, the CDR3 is TGCGCCAGCAGCCACCACCTCCCTCGGACAGGGACGAACACCGGGGAGCTGTTTTTT. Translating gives CASSHHLPRTGTNTGELFF.

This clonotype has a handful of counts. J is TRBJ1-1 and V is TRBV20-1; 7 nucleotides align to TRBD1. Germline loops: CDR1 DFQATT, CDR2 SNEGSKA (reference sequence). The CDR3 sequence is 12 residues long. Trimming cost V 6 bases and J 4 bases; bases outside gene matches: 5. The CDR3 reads CSATDRSTEAFF. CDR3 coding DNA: TGCAGTGCCACGGACAGGTCCACTGAAGCTTTCTTT.

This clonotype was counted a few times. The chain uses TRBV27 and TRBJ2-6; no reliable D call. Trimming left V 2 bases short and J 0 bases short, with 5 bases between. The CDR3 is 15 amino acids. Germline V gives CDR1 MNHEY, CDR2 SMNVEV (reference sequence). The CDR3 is CASSLEASGANVLTF. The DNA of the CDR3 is TGTGCCAGCAGTTTAGAGGCCTCTGGGGCCAACGTCCTGACTTTC. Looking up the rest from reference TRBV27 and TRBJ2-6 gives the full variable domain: EAQVTQNPRYLITVTGKKLTVTCSQNMNHEYMSWYRQDPGLGLRQIYYSMNVEVTDKGDVPEGYKVSRKEKRNFPLILESPSPNQTSLYFCASSLEASGANVLTFGAGSRLTVL.

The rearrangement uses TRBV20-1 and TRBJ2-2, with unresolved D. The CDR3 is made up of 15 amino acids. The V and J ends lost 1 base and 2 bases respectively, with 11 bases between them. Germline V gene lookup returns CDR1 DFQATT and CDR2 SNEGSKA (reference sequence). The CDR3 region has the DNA TGCAGTGCTAGAGCGTCCGGAAGAAACACCGGGGAGCTGTTTTTT. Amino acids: CSARASGRNTGELFF.

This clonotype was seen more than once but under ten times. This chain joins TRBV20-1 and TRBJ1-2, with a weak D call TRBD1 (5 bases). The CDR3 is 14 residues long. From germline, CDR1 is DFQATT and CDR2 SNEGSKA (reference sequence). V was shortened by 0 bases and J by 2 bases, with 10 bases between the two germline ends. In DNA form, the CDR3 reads TGCAGTGCTAGAGATGAGGGGCGGAACTATGGCTACACCTTC. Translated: CSARDEGRNYGYTF.

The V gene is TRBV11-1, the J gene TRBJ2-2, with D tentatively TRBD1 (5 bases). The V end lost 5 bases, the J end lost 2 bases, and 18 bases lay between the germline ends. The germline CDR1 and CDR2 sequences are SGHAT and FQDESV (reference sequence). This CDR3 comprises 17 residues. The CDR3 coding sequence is TGTGCCAGCAGCCATAGTGTCCCGACAGTCAACACCGGGGAGCTGTTTTTT. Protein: CASSHSVPTVNTGELFF.

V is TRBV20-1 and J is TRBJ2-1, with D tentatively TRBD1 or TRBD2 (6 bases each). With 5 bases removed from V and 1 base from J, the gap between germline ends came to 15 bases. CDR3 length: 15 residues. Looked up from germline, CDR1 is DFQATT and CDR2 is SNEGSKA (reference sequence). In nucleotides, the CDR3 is TGCAGTGCTCCGAAAGAGGGGGGTTCCTACAATGAGCAGTTCTTC. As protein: CSAPKEGGSYNEQFF.